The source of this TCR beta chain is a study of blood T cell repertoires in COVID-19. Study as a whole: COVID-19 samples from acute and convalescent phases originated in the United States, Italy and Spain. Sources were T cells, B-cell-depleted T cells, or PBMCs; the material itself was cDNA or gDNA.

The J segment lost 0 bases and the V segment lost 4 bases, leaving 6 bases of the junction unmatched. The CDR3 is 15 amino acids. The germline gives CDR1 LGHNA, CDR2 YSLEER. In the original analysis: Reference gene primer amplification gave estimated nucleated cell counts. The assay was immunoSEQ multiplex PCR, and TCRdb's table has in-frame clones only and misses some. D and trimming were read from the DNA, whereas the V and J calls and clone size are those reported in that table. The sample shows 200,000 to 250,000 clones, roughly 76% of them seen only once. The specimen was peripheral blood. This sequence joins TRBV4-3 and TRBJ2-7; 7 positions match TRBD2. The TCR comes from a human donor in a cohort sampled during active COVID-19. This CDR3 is CASSLWGGISYEQYF. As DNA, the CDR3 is TGCGCCAGCAGCCTTTGGGGGGGAATCTCCTACGAGCAGTACTTC.